What follows describes a single T cell receptor beta chain. What it binds is not known. This entry is derived from a study of response to subunit inactivated influenza vaccine. Study results and limitations: Authors suggested each seasonal influenza vaccination recruits few new T cells.

Each CDR3 protein gets one entry after TCRdb re-called the RT-PCR reads with MiXCR. The table has around 530,000 distinct CDR3 sequences, about 15% seen once; the top ten hold less than 4%. The CDR3 has 14 amino acids. V was trimmed by 5 bases and J by 3 bases, leaving 14 bases between them. Sequenced here: CD4+ T cells sorted from PBMCs, sampled 23 months after vaccination. The clonotype comes from a man aged 50 to 75 who received an inactivated influenza vaccine. The chain employs TRBV12-3 or TRBV12-4 and TRBJ2-7, with a possible D match to TRBD1 (6 bases). CDR3 in DNA: TGTGCCAGCAGTACCCAGGGGACACTCTACGAGCAGTACTTC. Amino acids: CASSTQGTLYEQYF.